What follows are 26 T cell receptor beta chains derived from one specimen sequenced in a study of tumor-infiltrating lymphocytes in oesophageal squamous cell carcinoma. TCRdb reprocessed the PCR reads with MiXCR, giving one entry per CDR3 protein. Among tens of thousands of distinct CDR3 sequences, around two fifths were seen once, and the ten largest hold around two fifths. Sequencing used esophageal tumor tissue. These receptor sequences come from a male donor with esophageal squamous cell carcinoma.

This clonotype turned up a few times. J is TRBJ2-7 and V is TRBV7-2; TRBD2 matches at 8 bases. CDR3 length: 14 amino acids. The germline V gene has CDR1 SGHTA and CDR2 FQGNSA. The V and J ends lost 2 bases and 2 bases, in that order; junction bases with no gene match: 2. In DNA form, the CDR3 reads TGTGCCAGCAGCTTACGGGGGGGAACCTACGAGCAGTACTTC. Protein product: CASSLRGGTYEQYF.

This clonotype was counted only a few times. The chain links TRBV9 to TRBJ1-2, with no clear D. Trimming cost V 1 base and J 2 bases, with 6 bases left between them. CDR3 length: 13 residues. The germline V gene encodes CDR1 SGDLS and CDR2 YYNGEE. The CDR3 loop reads CASSVNPNYGYTF. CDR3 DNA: TGTGCCAGCAGCGTAAACCCAAACTATGGCTACACCTTC.

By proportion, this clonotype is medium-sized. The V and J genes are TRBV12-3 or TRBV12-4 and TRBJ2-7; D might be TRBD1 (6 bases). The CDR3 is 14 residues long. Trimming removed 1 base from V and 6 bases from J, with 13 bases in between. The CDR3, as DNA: TGTGCCAGCAGTTTAGGGGGGCCGAGGGGCGAGCAGTACTTC. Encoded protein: CASSLGGPRGEQYF.

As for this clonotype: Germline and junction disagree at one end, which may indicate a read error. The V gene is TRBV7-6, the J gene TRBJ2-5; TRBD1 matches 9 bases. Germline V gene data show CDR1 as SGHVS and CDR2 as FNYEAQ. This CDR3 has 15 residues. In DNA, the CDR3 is TGTGCTAGCAGCCCGAGTACAGGGGGCCGGGAGACCCAGTACTTC. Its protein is CASSPSTGGRETQYF.

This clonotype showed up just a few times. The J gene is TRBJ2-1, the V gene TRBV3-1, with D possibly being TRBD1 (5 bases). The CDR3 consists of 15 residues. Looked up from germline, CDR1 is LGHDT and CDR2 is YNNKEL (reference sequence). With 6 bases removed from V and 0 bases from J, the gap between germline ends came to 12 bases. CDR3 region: CASRPRAHSYNEQFF. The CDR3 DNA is TGTGCCAGCAGACCCAGGGCTCACTCCTACAATGAGCAGTTCTTC.

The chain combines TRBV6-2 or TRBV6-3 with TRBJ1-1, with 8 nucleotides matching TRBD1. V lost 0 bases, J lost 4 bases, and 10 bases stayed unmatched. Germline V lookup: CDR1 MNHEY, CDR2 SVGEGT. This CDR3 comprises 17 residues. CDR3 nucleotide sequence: TGTGCCAGCAGTTACTCGGCAGGGGGCGCGAATGGCACTGAAGCTTTCTTT. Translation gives CASSYSAGGANGTEAFF.

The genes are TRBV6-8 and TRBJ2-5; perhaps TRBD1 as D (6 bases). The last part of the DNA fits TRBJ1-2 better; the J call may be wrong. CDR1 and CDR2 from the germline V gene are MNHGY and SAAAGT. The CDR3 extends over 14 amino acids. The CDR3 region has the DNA TGTGCCAGCAGTCTACGGGGGACACTTCAGGGCTACACCTTC. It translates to CASSLRGTLQGYTF.

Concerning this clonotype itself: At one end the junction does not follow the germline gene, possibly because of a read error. For the CDR3, the DNA is TGTGCCAGCAGACACTGGGGGAAGAACACTGAAGCTTTCTTC. Amino acid sequence: CASRHWGKNTEAFF. This chain links TRBV6-2 or TRBV6-3 with TRBJ2-4; D is possibly TRBD1 or TRBD2 (5 bases each). CDR3 length: 14 residues. Germline values: CDR1 MNHEY, CDR2 SVGEGT.

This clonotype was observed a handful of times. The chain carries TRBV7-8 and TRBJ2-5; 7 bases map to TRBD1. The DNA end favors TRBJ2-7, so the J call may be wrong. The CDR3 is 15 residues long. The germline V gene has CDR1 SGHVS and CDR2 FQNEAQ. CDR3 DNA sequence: TGTGCCAGCAGCCCAAGACAGGGTCCCTCCTACGAGCAGTACTTC. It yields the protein CASSPRQGPSYEQYF.

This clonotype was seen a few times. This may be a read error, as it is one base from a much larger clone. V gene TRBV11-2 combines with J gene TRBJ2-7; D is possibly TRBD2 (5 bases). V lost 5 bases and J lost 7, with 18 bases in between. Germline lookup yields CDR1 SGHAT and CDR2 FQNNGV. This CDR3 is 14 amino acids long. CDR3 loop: CASSPWENYNEQYF. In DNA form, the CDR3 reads TGTGCCAGCAGCCCGTGGGAGAACTACAATGAGCAGTACTTC.

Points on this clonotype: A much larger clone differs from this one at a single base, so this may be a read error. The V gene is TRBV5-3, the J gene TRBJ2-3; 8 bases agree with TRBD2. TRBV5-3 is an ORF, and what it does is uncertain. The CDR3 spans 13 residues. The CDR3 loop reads CASSLAQGTSGYF. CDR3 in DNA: TGTGCCAGCAGCTTGGCTCAAGGGACTAGTGGGTATTTT.

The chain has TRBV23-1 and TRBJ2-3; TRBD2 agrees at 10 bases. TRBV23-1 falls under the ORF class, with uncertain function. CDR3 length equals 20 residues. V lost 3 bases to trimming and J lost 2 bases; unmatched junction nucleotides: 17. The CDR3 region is CASSHQGAETSGADTDTQYF. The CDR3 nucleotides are TGCGCCAGCAGTCATCAGGGGGCCGAAACTAGCGGGGCGGACACAGATACGCAGTATTTT.

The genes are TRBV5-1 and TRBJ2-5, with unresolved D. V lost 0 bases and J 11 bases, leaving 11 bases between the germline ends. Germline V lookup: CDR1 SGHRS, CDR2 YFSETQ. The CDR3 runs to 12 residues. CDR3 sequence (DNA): TGCGCCAGCAGCTTGGCCGGCAATGAGCAGTACTTC. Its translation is CASSLAGNEQYF.

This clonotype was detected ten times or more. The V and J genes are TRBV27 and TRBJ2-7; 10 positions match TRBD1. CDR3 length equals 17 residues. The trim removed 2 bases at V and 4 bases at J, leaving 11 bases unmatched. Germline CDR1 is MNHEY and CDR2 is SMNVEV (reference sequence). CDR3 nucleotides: TGTGCCAGCAGTTTAAACCCCCCGGGGACAGGGGCATACGAGCAGTACTTC. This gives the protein CASSLNPPGTGAYEQYF.

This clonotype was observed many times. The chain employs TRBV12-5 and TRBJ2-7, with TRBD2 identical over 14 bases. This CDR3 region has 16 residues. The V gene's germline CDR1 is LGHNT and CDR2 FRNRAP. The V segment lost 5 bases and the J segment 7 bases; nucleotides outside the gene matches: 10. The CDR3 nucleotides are TGTGCTAGTGGTCCCCCCGGGACTAGCGGGAGAGATGAGCAGTACTTC. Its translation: CASGPPGTSGRDEQYF.

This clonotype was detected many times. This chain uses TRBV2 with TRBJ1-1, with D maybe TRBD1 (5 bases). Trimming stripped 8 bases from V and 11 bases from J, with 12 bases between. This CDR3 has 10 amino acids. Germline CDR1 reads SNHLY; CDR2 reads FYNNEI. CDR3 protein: CASGRGDAFF. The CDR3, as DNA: TGTGCCAGCGGTCGGGGGGACGCTTTCTTT.

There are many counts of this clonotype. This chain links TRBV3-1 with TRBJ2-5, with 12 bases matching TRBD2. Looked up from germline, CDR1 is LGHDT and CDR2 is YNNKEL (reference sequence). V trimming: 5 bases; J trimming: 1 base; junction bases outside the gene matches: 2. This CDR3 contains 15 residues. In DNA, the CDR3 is TGTGCCAGCAGCACGGGACTAGCGGGCCAAGAGACCCAGTACTTC. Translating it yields CASSTGLAGQETQYF.

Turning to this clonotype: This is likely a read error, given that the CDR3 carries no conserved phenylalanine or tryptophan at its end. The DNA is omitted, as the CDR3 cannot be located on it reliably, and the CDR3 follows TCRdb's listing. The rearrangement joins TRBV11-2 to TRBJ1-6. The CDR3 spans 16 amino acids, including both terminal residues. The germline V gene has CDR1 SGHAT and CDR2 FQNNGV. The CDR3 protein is CASSFNSAGGFETQYL.

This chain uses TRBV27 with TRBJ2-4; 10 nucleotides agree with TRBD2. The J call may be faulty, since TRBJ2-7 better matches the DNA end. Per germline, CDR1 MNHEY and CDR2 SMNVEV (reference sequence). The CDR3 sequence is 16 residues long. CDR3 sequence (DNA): TGTGCCCCCCCCCGGACTAGCGGAGATGGAGTTTACGAGCAGTACTTC. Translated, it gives CAPPRTSGDGVYEQYF.

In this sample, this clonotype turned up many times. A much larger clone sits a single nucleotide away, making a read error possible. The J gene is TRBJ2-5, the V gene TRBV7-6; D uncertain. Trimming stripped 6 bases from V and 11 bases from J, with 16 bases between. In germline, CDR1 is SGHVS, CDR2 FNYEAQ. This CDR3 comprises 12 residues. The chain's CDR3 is CASRSPYNEQYF. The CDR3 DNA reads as TGTGCCAGCAGAAGTCCATACAATGAGCAGTACTTC.

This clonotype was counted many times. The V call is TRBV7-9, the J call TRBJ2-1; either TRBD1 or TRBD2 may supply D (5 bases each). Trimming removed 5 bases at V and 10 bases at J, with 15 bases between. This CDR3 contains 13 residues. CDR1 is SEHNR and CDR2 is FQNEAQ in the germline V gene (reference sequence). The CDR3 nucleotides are TGTGCCAGCAGCCCAGGGACGTCCTACGAGCAGTTCTTC. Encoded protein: CASSPGTSYEQFF.

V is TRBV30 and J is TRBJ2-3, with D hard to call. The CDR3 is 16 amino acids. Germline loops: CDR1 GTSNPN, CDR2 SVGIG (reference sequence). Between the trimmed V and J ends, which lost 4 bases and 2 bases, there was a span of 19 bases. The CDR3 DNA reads TGTGCCTGGATCTCTTCTCTAGGACGATTCACAGATACGCAGTATTTT. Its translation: CAWISSLGRFTDTQYF.

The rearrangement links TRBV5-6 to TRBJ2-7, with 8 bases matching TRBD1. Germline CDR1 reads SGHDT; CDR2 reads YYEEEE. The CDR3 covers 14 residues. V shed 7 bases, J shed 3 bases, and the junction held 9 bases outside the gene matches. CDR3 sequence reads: CASQAGTGVYEQYF. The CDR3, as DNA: TGTGCCAGCCAAGCCGGGACAGGCGTCTACGAGCAGTACTTC.

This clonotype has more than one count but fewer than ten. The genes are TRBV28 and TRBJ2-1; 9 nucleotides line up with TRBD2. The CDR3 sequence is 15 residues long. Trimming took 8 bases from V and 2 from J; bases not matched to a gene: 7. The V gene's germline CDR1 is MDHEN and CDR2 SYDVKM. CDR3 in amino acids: CASVAGVLTYNEQFF. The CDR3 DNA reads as TGTGCCAGCGTAGCGGGAGTGCTAACCTACAATGAGCAGTTCTTC.

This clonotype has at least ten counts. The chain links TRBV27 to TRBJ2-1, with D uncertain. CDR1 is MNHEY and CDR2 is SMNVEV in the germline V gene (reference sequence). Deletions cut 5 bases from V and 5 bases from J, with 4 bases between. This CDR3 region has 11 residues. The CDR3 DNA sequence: TGTGCCAGCAGTAACCACAATGAGCAGTTCTTC. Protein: CASSNHNEQFF.

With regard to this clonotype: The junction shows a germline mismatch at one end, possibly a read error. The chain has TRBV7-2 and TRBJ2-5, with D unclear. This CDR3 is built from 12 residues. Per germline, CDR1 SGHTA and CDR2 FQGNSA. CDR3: CASSLGNSPLHF. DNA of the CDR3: TGTGCCAGCAGCTTAGGGAATTCACCCCTCCACTTC.